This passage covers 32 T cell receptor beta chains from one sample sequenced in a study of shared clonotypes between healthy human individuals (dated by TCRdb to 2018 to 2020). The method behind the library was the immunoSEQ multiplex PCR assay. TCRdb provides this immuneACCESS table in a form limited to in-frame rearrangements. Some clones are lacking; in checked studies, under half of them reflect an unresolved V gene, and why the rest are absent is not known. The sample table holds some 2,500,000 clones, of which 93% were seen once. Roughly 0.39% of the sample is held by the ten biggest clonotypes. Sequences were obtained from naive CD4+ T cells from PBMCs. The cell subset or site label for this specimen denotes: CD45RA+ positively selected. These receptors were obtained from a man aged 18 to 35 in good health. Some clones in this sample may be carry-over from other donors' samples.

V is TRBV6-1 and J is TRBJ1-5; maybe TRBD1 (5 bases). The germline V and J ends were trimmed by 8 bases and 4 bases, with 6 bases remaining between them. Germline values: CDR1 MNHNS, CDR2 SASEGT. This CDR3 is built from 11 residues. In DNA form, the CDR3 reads TGTGCCAGCGGGGGGAATCAGCCCCAGCATTTT. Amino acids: CASGGNQPQHF.

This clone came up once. For the CDR3, the DNA is TGTGCCAGCTCACCACCAAGCGGGAGAACAGGTCCCTACGAGCAGTACTTC. The encoded protein is CASSPPSGRTGPYEQYF. J is TRBJ2-7 and V is TRBV18; 8 nucleotides line up with TRBD2. V lost 0 bases, J lost 2 bases, and 9 bases stayed unmatched. The CDR3 is 17 residues long. CDR1 is KGHSH, CDR2 LQKENI, per germline.

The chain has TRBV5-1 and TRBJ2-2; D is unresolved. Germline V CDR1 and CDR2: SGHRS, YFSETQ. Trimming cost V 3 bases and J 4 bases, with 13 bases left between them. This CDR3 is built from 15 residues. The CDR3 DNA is TGCGCCAGCAGCTGGACCACGCAGGTCACCGGGGAGCTGTTTTTT. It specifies CASSWTTQVTGELFF.

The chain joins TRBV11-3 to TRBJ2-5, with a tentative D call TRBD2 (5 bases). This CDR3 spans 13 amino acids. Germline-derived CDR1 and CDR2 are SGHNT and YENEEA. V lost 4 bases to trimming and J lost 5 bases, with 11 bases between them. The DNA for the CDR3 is TGTGCCAGCAGCTCAGCGCGCGGGGAGACCCAGTACTTC. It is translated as CASSSARGETQYF.

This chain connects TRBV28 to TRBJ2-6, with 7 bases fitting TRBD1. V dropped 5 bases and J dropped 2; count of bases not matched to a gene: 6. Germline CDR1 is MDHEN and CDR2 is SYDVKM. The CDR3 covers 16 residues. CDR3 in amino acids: CASSGDSTPGANVLTF. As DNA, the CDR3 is TGTGCCAGCAGTGGGGACAGTACACCTGGGGCCAACGTCCTGACTTTC.

The CDR3 DNA reads as TGTGCCAGCAGAATAGGGGAGTACACCGGGGAGCTGTTTTTT. This sequence encodes CASRIGEYTGELFF. This chain uses TRBV7-9 with TRBJ2-2; D tentatively reads TRBD1 or TRBD2 (5 bases each). V lost 6 bases to trimming and J lost 3 bases, with 11 bases between them. The CDR3 contains 14 residues. Germline V lookup: CDR1 SEHNR, CDR2 FQNEAQ (reference sequence).

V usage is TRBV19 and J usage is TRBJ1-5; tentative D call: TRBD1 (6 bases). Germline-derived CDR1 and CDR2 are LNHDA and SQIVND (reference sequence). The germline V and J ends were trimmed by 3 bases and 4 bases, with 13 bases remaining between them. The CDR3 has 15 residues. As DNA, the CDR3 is TGTGCCAGTAGTATGCCAGGGACAATGAATCAGCCCCAGCATTTT. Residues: CASSMPGTMNQPQHF.

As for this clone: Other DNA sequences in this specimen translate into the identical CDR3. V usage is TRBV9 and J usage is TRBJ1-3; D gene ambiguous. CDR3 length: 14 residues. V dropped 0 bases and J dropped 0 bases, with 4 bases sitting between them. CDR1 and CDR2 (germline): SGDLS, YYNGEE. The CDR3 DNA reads TGTGCCAGCAGCGTAGGCACCTCTGGAAACACCATATATTTT. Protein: CASSVGTSGNTIYF.

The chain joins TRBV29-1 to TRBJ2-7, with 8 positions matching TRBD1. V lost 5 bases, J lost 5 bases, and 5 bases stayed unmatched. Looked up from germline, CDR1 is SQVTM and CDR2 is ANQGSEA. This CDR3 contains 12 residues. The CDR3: CSVQRTGNEQYF. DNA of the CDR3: TGCAGCGTTCAAAGGACAGGGAACGAGCAGTACTTC.

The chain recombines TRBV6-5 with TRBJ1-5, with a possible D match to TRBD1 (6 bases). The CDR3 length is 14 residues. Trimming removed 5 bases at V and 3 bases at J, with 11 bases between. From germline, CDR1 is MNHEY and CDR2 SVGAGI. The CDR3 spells CASSLRDNNQPQHF. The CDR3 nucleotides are TGTGCCAGCAGTCTCCGGGACAACAATCAGCCCCAGCATTTT.

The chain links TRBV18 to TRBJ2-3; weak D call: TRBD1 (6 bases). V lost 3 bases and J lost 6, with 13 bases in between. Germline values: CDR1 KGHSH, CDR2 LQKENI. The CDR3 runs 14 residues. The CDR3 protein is CASSPAGALDTQYF. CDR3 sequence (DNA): TGTGCCAGCTCACCGGCAGGGGCGTTGGATACGCAGTATTTT. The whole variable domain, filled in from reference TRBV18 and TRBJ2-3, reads NAGVMQNPRHLVRRRGQEARLRCSPMKGHSHVYWYRQLPEEGLKFMVYLQKENIIDESGMPKERFSAEFPKEGPSILRIQQVVRGDSAAYFCASSPAGALDTQYFGPGTRLTVL.

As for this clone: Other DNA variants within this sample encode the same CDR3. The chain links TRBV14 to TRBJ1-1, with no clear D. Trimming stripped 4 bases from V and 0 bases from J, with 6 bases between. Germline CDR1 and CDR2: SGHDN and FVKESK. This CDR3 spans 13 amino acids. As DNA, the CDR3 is TGTGCCAGCAGCCCGTCCATGAACACTGAAGCTTTCTTT. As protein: CASSPSMNTEAFF.

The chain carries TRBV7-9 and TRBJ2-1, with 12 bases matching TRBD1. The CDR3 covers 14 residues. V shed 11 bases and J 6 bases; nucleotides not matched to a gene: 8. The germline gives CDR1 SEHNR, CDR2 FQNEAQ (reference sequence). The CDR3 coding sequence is TGTGCCGGATACCGGGACAGGGGGCCCAATGAGCAGTTCTTC. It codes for CAGYRDRGPNEQFF.

The CDR3 DNA is TGTGCCAGCAGCTTTGGGGGATCCAGCACAGATACGCAGTATTTT. Translating it yields CASSFGGSSTDTQYF. The J gene is TRBJ2-3, the V gene TRBV7-9; either TRBD1 or TRBD2 may fit D (5 bases each). The CDR3 is 15 amino acids. Germline loops: CDR1 SEHNR, CDR2 FQNEAQ (reference sequence). V was cut by 3 bases and J by 0 bases, with 10 bases left in between.

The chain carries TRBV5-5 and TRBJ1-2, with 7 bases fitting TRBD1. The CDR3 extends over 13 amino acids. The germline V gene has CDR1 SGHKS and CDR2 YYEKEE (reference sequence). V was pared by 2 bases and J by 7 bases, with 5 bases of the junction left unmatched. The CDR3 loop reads CASSFTGAGGYTF. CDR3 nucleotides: TGTGCCAGCAGCTTCACAGGGGCTGGTGGCTACACCTTC.

Written as DNA, the CDR3 is TGTGCCAGCAGCCTGGCGGTAGGGGGGGCCGAGCAGTACTTC. Its translation is CASSLAVGGAEQYF. The chain is built from TRBV11-2 and TRBJ2-7; tentative D call: TRBD2 (7 bases). The CDR3 has 14 amino acids. The germline V and J ends were trimmed by 5 bases and 6 bases, with 17 bases remaining between them. In germline, CDR1 is SGHAT, CDR2 FQNNGV. Full variable domain (missing parts from reference TRBV11-2 and TRBJ2-7): EAGVAQSPRYKIIEKRQSVAFWCNPISGHATLYWYQQILGQGPKLLIQFQNNGVVDDSQLPKDRFSAERLKGVDSTLKIQPAKLEDSAVYLCASSLAVGGAEQYFGPGTRLTVT.

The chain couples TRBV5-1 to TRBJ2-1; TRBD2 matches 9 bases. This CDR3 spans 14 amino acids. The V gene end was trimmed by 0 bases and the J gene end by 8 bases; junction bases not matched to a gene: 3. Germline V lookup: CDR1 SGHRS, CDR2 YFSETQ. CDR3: CASSLVAGEDEQFF. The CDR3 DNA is TGCGCCAGCAGCTTGGTAGCGGGAGAGGATGAGCAGTTCTTC.

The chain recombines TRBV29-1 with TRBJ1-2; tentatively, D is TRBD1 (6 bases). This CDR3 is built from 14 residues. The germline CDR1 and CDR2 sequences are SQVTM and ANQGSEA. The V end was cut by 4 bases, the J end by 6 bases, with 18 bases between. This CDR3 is CSVVGRGYRDGYTF. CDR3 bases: TGCAGCGTTGTTGGCAGGGGATATCGGGATGGCTACACCTTC.

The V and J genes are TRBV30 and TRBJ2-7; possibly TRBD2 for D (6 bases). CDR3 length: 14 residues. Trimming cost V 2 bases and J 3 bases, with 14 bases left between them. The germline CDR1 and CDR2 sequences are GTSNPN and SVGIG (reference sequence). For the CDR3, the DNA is TGTGCCTGGAGTCGCGGGATTCACAGCTACGAGCAGTACTTC. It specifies CAWSRGIHSYEQYF.

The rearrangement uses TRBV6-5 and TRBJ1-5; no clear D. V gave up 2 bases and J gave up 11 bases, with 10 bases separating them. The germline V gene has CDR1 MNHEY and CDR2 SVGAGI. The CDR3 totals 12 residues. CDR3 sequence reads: CASSYDRRTQHF. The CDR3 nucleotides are TGTGCCAGCAGTTACGATAGAAGGACCCAGCATTTT.

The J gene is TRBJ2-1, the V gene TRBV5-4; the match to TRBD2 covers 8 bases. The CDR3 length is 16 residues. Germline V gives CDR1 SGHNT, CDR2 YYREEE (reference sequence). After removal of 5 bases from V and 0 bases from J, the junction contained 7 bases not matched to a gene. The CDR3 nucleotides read TGTGCCAGCAGGTCATCGCTAGCGGGCTCCTACAATGAGCAGTTCTTC. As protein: CASRSSLAGSYNEQFF.

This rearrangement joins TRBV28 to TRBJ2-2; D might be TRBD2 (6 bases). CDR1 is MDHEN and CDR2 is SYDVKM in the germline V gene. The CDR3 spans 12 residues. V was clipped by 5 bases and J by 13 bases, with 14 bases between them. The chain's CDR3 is CASSHDMGGLFF. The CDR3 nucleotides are TGTGCCAGCAGTCATGACATGGGAGGGCTGTTTTTT.

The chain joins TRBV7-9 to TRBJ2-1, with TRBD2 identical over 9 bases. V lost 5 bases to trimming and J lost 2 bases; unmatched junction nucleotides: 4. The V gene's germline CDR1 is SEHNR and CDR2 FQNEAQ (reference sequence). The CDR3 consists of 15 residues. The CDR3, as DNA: TGTGCCAGCAGCACCCTAGCGGGGACCTACAATGAGCAGTTCTTC. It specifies CASSTLAGTYNEQFF.

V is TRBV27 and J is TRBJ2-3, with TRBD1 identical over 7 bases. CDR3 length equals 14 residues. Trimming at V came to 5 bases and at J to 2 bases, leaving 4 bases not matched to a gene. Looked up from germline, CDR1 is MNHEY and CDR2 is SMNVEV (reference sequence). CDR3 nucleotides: TGTGCCAGCAGTCGGACAGGCCTCACAGATACGCAGTATTTT. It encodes CASSRTGLTDTQYF.

The CDR3 region is CASSFDRGQYEQYF. The DNA of the CDR3 is TGTGCCAGCAGTTTCGACAGGGGTCAGTACGAGCAGTACTTC. This chain links TRBV6-5 with TRBJ2-7, with TRBD1 identical over 8 bases. Germline trimming cut 4 bases from V and 4 bases from J; bases unmatched to any gene: 6. This CDR3 comprises 14 residues. Per germline, CDR1 MNHEY and CDR2 SVGAGI.

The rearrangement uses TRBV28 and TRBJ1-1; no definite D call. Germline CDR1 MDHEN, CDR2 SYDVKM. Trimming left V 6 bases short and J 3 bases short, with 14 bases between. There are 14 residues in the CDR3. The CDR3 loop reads CASSSLARDTEAFF. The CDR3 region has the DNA TGTGCCAGCAGCTCCCTGGCGAGGGACACTGAAGCTTTCTTT.

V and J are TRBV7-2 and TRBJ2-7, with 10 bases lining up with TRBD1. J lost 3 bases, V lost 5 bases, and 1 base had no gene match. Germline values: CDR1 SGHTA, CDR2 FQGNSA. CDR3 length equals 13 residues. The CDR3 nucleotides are TGTGCCAGCAGCCGGGACAGGGGCTACGAGCAGTACTTC. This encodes CASSRDRGYEQYF.

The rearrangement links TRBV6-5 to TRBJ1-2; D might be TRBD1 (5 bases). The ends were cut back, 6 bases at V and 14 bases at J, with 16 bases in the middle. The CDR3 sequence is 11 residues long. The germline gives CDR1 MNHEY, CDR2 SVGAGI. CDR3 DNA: TGTGCCAGCAGCCAAGGGGACTTAAAAACCTTC. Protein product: CASSQGDLKTF.

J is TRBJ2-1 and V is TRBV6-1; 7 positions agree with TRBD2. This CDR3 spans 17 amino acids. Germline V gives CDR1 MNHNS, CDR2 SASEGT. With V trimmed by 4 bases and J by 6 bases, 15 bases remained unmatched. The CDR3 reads CASSVPTRREILNEQFF. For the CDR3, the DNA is TGTGCCAGCAGTGTTCCCACGCGGCGGGAGATACTCAATGAGCAGTTCTTC.

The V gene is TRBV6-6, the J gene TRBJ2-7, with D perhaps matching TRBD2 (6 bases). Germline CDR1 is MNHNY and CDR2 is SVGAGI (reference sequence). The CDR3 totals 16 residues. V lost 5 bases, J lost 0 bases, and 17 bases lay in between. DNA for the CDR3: TGTGCCAGCAGTCCGGCCAGACTAGGCAGCTCCTACGAGCAGTACTTC. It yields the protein CASSPARLGSSYEQYF.

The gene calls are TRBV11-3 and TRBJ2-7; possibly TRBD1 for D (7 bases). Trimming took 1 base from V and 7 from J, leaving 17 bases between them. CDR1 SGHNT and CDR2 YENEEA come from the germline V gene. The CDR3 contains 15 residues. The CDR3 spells CASSLVAGAGGEQYF. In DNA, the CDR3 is TGTGCCAGCAGCTTAGTCGCCGGCGCAGGGGGGGAGCAGTACTTC.

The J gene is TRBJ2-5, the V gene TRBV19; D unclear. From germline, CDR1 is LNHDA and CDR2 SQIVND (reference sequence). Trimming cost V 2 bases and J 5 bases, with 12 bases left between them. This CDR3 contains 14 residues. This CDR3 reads CASSISVSPETQYF. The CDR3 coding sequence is TGTGCCAGTAGTATATCGGTTAGCCCGGAGACCCAGTACTTC.